The 12 T cell receptor beta chains below were found in one sample sequenced in a study of blood T cell repertoires in COVID-19. Libraries were prepared by immunoSEQ multiplex PCR; TCRdb keeps only in-frame clonotypes and omits some of them. In the table there are 100,000 or so clones, roughly 80% of which are singletons. Sequencing was carried out using peripheral blood. The origin of the receptors is an elderly woman with acute or convalescent COVID-19.

The DNA for the CDR3 is TGCGCCAGCAGCACCCAAGGAGATGATGGCTACACCTTC. Residues: CASSTQGDDGYTF. The V and J genes are TRBV5-1 and TRBJ1-2; no firm D call. Germline CDR1 SGHRS, CDR2 YFSETQ. The CDR3 length is 13 residues. V lost 4 bases to trimming and J lost 6 bases, with 13 bases between them. The complete variable domain, with remaining parts taken from reference TRBV5-1 and TRBJ1-2, reads KAGVTQTPRYLIKTRGQQVTLSCSPISGHRSVSWYQQTPGQGLQFLFEYFSETQRNKGNFPGRFSGRQFSNSRSEMNVSTLELGDSALYLCASSTQGDDGYTFGSGTRLTVV.

This sequence joins TRBV7-2 and TRBJ2-5, with a tentative D call TRBD2 (6 bases). V lost 6 bases and J 3 bases, leaving 14 bases between the germline ends. Germline CDR1 and CDR2: SGHTA and FQGNSA. There are 14 residues in the CDR3. In DNA form, the CDR3 reads TGTGCCAGCAGTTTTGGGGACTTGAAAGAGACCCAGTACTTC. Its translation: CASSFGDLKETQYF.

The V call is TRBV7-2, the J call TRBJ1-2, with D unresolved. This CDR3 has 13 amino acids. Per the germline V gene, CDR1 is SGHTA and CDR2 is FQGNSA. V was cut by 1 base and J by 6 bases, with 9 bases left in between. The CDR3 loop is CASSLVGDDGYTF. DNA of the CDR3: TGTGCCAGCAGCTTAGTCGGGGATGATGGCTACACCTTC.

The chain links TRBV2 to TRBJ1-5; 7 positions agree with TRBD1. CDR1 is SNHLY, CDR2 FYNNEI, per germline. This CDR3 spans 15 amino acids. V shed 6 bases, J shed 0 bases, and the junction held 5 bases outside the gene matches. The CDR3 spells CASSRDSNSNQPQHF. DNA of the CDR3: TGTGCCAGCAGCAGGGACAGCAATAGCAATCAGCCCCAGCATTTT. The full variable domain, rest sourced from reference TRBV2 and TRBJ1-5, is EPEVTQTPSHQVTQMGQEVILRCVPISNHLYFYWYRQILGQKVEFLVSFYNNEISEKSEIFDDQFSVERPDGSNFTLKIRSTKLEDSAMYFCASSRDSNSNQPQHFGDGTRLSIL.

The chain couples TRBV7-9 to TRBJ2-1; 7 nucleotides match TRBD1. Germline lookup yields CDR1 SEHNR and CDR2 FQNEAQ (reference sequence). Trimming at V came to 7 bases and at J to 4 bases, leaving 10 bases not matched to a gene. This CDR3 has 15 amino acids. The CDR3 spells CASTPSGTEYNEQFF. The CDR3 DNA follows: TGTGCCAGCACCCCAAGTGGGACAGAATACAATGAGCAGTTCTTC. The entire variable domain, with the rest obtained from reference TRBV7-9 and TRBJ2-1, is as follows: DTGVSQNPRHKITKRGQNVTFRCDPISEHNRLYWYRQTLGQGPEFLTYFQNEAQLEKSRLLSDRFSAERPKGSFSTLEIQRTEQGDSAMYLCASTPSGTEYNEQFFGPGTRLTVL.

A single count supports this clone. J is TRBJ2-3 and V is TRBV19; 9 bases match TRBD2. CDR1 is LNHDA, CDR2 SQIVND, per germline (reference sequence). The CDR3 has 15 amino acids. V dropped 8 bases and J dropped 3; count of bases not matched to a gene: 9. CDR3 bases: TGTGCCAGTGGACATAGCGGGAGCGGAACAGATACGCAGTATTTT. This gives the protein CASGHSGSGTDTQYF.

This clone appeared once. Compared with germline, one end of the junction differs, possibly owing to a read error. CDR3 in DNA: TGCGCCAGCAGCCAAGGGACTGGAGACCCCTGCCTTTTT. Protein sequence: CASSQGTGDPCLF. The chain links TRBV4-3 to TRBJ2-2; a weak D match, TRBD2 (5 bases). The CDR3 has 13 amino acids. Germline CDR1 is LGHNA and CDR2 is YSLEER.

The chain links TRBV21-1 to TRBJ2-7; the tabulated D call, TRBD2, remains unverified against the DNA. TRBV21-1 is shown as a pseudogene. The CDR3 is 12 residues long. CDR3 loop: CASSKRAGEQYV. CDR3 coding DNA: TGTGCCAGCAGCAAGCGGGCTGGCGAGCAGTACGTC.

The V and J genes are TRBV5-5 and TRBJ2-7, with 7 bases aligning to TRBD1. V shed 0 bases and J 13 bases; nucleotides not matched to a gene: 10. The germline gives CDR1 SGHKS, CDR2 YYEKEE (reference sequence). This CDR3 is 13 amino acids long. Written as DNA, the CDR3 is TGTGCCAGCAGCTTGGCCGAGGGGACAGCCTCTTACGTC. This translates into CASSLAEGTASYV.

The chain recombines TRBV6-6 with TRBJ2-7; 8 nucleotides match TRBD2. In germline, CDR1 is MNHNY, CDR2 SVGAGI (reference sequence). The CDR3 loop spans 13 amino acids. Unmatched junction bases numbered 4, after V lost 6 bases and J lost 3 bases. This CDR3 is CASSRGGGYEQYV. CDR3 nucleotides: TGTGCCAGCAGCCGGGGGGGAGGCTACGAGCAGTACGTC.

This chain joins TRBV7-2 and TRBJ2-3; 8 nucleotides align to TRBD2. This CDR3 comprises 17 residues. CDR1 and CDR2 from the germline V gene are SGHTA and FQGNSA. V was pared by 3 bases and J by 1 base, with 9 bases of the junction left unmatched. CDR3 nucleotide sequence: TGTGCCAGCAGCTTCCGGGGACTAGAAATTGGCACAGATACGCAGTATTTT. This gives the protein CASSFRGLEIGTDTQYF.

This rearrangement joins TRBV27 to TRBJ1-5; D gene ambiguous. Germline V gene sequence: CDR1 MNHEY, CDR2 SMNVEV (reference sequence). This CDR3 has 14 amino acids. The ends were cut back, 5 bases at V and 1 base at J, with 9 bases in the middle. The CDR3 DNA follows: TGTGCCAGCAGTCCGTCGACAAGCAATCAGCCCCAGCATTTT. Residues: CASSPSTSNQPQHF.